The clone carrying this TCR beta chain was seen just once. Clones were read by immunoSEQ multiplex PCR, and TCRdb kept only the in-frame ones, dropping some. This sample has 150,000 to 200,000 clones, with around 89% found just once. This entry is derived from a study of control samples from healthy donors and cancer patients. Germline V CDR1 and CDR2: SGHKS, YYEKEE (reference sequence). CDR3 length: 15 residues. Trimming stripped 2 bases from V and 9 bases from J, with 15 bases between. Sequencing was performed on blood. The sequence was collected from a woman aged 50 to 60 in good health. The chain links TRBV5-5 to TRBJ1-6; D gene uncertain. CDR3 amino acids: CASSFQIGSISPLHF. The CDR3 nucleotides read TGTGCCAGCAGCTTCCAGATAGGCAGTATTTCACCCCTCCACTTT.